This TCR beta chain was profiled in a study of blood T cell repertoires in COVID-19. About the research overall: Sample material is recorded as cDNA or gDNA derived from T cells, B-cell-depleted T cells, or PBMCs.

Using immunoSEQ multiplex PCR, the repertoire was profiled, and TCRdb retains in-frame clones only, with some absent. The repertoire holds roughly 250,000 clones, with about 80% as singletons. This clone was recorded only once. CDR3 length: 12 amino acids. The germline V gene encodes CDR1 SNHLY and CDR2 FYNNEI. The germline V and J ends were trimmed by 4 bases and 3 bases, with 4 bases remaining between them. Patients from Seattle were sampled longitudinally, starting during active infection. The receptor was isolated from a person aged 70 to 79 with COVID-19, enrolled during active disease. The gene calls are TRBV2 and TRBJ1-3, with D uncertain. Material for sequencing was peripheral blood. CDR3 sequence reads: CASSVLGNTIYF. In nucleotides, the CDR3 is TGTGCCAGCAGTGTTCTTGGAAACACCATATATTTT.